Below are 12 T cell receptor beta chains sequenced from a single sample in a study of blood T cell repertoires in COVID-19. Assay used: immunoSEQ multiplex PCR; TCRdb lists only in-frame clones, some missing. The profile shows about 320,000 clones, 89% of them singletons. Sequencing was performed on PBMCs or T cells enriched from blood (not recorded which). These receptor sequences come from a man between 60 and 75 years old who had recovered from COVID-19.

The CDR3 bases are TGTGCCAGCACCTCTCCTAGCGGGGACCTTTTGACGCAGTATTTT. Encoded protein: CASTSPSGDLLTQYF. The chain recombines TRBV6-5 with TRBJ2-3; 9 bases match TRBD2. V trimming: 7 bases; J trimming: 9 bases; junction bases outside the gene matches: 14. The CDR3 consists of 15 residues. Germline lookup yields CDR1 MNHEY and CDR2 SVGAGI.

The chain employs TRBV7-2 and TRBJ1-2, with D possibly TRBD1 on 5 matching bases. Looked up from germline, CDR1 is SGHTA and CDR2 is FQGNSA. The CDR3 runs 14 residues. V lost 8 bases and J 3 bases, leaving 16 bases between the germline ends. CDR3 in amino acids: CASGPGGSYYGYTF. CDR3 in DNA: TGTGCCAGCGGGCCGGGGGGATCGTACTATGGCTACACCTTC. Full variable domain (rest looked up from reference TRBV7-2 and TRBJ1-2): GAGVSQSPSNKVTEKGKDVELRCDPISGHTALYWYRQSLGQGLEFLIYFQGNSAPDKSGLPSDRFSAERTGGSVSTLTIQRTQQEDSAVYLCASGPGGSYYGYTFGSGTRLTVV.

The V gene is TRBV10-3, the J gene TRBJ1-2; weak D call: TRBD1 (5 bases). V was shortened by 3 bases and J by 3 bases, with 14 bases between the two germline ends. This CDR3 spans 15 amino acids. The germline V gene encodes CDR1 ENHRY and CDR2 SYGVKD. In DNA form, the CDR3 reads TGTGCCATCAGTGAAAGGGGCGGCAGGGACTATGGCTACACCTTC. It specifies CAISERGGRDYGYTF.

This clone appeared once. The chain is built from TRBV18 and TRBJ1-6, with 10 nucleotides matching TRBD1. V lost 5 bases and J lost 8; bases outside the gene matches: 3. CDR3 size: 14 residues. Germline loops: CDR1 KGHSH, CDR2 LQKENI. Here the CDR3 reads CASSRDRGHSPLHF. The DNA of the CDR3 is TGTGCCAGCTCAAGAGACAGGGGGCATTCACCCCTCCACTTT. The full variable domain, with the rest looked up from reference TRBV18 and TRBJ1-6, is NAGVMQNPRHLVRRRGQEARLRCSPMKGHSHVYWYRQLPEEGLKFMVYLQKENIIDESGMPKERFSAEFPKEGPSILRIQQVVRGDSAAYFCASSRDRGHSPLHFGNGTRLTVT.

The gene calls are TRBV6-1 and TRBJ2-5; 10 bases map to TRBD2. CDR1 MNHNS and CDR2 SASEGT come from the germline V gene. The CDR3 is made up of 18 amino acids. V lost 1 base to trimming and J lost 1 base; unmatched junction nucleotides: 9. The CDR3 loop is CASSEDKVSSGSQETQYF. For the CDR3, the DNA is TGTGCCAGCAGTGAAGACAAAGTTTCTAGCGGGAGCCAAGAGACCCAGTACTTC.

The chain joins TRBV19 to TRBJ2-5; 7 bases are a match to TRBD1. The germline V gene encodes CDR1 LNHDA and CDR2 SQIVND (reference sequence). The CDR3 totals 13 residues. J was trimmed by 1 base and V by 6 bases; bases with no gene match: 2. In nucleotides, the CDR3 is TGTGCCAGTAGGGGACAGCCCCAAGAGACCCAGTACTTC. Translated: CASRGQPQETQYF.

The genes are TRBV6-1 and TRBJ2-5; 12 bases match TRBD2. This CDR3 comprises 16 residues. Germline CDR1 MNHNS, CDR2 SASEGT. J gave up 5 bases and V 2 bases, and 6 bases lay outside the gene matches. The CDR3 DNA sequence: TGTGCCAGCAGTGAACTACTAGCGGGAGGCTGGGAGACCCAGTACTTC. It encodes CASSELLAGGWETQYF.

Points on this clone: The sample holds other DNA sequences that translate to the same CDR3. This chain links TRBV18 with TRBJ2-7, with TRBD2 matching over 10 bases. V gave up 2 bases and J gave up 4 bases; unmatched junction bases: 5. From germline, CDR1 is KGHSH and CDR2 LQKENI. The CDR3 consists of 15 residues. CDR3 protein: CASSPRLAGVYEQYF. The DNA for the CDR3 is TGTGCCAGCTCACCAAGGCTAGCGGGAGTGTACGAGCAGTACTTC.

CDR3 sequence (DNA): TGTGCCAGCAGCTCCCGGACAGGAACTAATGAGCAGTTCTTC. It codes for CASSSRTGTNEQFF. This chain links TRBV7-8 with TRBJ2-1; TRBD1 matches 7 bases. J lost 7 bases, V lost 4 bases, and 7 bases had no gene match. The germline V gene encodes CDR1 SGHVS and CDR2 FQNEAQ. This CDR3 has 14 residues. Full variable domain (rest looked up from reference TRBV7-8 and TRBJ2-1): GAGVSQSPRYKVAKRGQDVALRCDPISGHVSLFWYQQALGQGPEFLTYFQNEAQLDKSGLPSDRFFAERPEGSVSTLKIQRTQQEDSAVYLCASSSRTGTNEQFFGPGTRLTVL.

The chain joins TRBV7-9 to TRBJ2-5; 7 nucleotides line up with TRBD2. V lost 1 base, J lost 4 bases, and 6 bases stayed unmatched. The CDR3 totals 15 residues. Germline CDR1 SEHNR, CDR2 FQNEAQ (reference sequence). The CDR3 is CASSLGEGTTETQYF. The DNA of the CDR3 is TGTGCCAGCAGCTTAGGGGAGGGGACTACAGAGACCCAGTACTTC.

The CDR3 reads CASSQGRGHSSYNEQFF. The CDR3 region has the DNA TGTGCCAGCAGCCAAGGACGGGGACATAGCTCCTACAATGAGCAGTTCTTC. The chain uses TRBV3-1 (or the pseudogene TRBV3-2) and TRBJ2-1; D possibly corresponds to TRBD1 (6 bases). Germline CDR1 is LGHDT and CDR2 is YNNKEL (reference sequence). CDR3 length equals 17 residues. V lost 1 base and J 0 bases, leaving 13 bases between the germline ends.

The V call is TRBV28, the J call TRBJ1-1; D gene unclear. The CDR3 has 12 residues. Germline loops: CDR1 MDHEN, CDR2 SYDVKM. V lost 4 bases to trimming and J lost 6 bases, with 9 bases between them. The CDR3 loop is CASSSSLPEAFF. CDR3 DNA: TGTGCCAGCAGTTCCAGTTTGCCTGAAGCTTTCTTT. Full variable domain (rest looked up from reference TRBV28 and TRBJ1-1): DVKVTQSSRYLVKRTGEKVFLECVQDMDHENMFWYRQDPGLGLRLIYFSYDVKMKEKGDIPEGYSVSREKKERFSLILESASTNQTSMYLCASSSSLPEAFFGQGTRLTVV.